This TCR beta chain was sequenced during a study of blood T cells in healthy people across ages. Study-level points and caveats: More naive CD4+ cells and higher diversity marked long-lived donors relative to aged donors.

A second PCR, run for roughly 7 to 11 cycles, used a sample-barcoded 5' primer plus a J-beta primer mix. Carrying 12 random nucleotides, a template-switch adaptor labeled each individual cDNA molecule. TCRdb re-called the 5' RACE reads through MiXCR, storing one row per CDR3 protein. The table has 750,000 to 1,000,000 distinct CDR3 sequences, about 28% seen once. V lost 7 bases, J lost 1 base, and 4 bases stayed unmatched. This CDR3 has 16 residues. The germline CDR1 and CDR2 sequences are MDHEN and SYDVKM. Concerning this clonotype itself: The target antigen is unknown.

This sample also appeared in a second study, on T cells of mothers and their children. That paper notes: Donation was provided by three healthy Caucasian mothers along with their six children.

The TCR was taken from a woman in her forties in good health. The chain combines TRBV28 with TRBJ2-1; 13 bases are shared with TRBD2. Sequencing was done on a sample of blood. CDR3 nucleotide sequence: TGTGCCAGCATTACTAGCGGGGGGGGGTCCTACAATGAGCAGTTCTTC. It specifies CASITSGGGSYNEQFF.